Listed below are T cell receptor beta chains from one sample, sequenced in a study of T cell responses to AZD1222 COVID-19 vaccine. Here immunoSEQ multiplex PCR was the method, and the copy in TCRdb shows in-frame clones only, minus some. The sample has approximately 130,000 clones; 65% to 90% are singletons. The sample here was peripheral blood, taken 28 days after the second dose of the MenACWY control vaccine. The receptor source for this set is an adult who received the MenACWY meningococcal vaccine as a control. Both conserved end residues are trimmed from each CDR3.

J gene | V gene | CDR3 protein
TRBJ1-1 | TRBV5-1 | ASSLARGGNTEAF
TRBJ1-1 | TRBV11-1 | ASTADGGRGTEAF
TRBJ1-2 | TRBV5-6 | ASSWDRGYGYT
TRBJ2-3 | TRBV18 | ASSPPDPPGWDTQY
TRBJ1-1 | TRBV29-1 | SGVGGQGDTEAF
TRBJ1-2 | TRBV5-6 | ASSLVRGDGYT
TRBJ2-7 | TRBV18 | ASSPSSADYEQY
TRBJ1-1 | TRBV5-4 | ASRPGGTGGTEAF
TRBJ1-1 | TRBV15 | ATSRPGQGYTEAF
TRBJ2-1 | TRBV7-9 | ASSRTSGDYNEQF
TRBJ1-2 | TRBV11-2 | ASSLDRGGRDGYT
TRBJ2-3 | TRBV28 | ASRSPRGGLGTDTQY
TRBJ1-1 | TRBV6-6 | ASSRRAKNTEAF
TRBJ2-5 | TRBV7-2 | ASSWKTSGGQY
TRBJ2-5 | TRBV19 | ASSHLGSQETQY
TRBJ1-1 | TRBV13 | ASSLVGAEAF
TRBJ1-1 | TRBV28 | ASSLWYGNTEAF
TRBJ2-5 | TRBV5-6 | ASSLALGSGETQY
TRBJ1-4 | TRBV30 | AWTSDIGASRDEKLF
TRBJ2-2 | TRBV7-2 | ASSLSPGRVGELF
TRBJ1-4 | TRBV4-1 | ASSQARDPREKLF
TRBJ2-7 | TRBV4-3 | ASSRGTGSYEQY
TRBJ2-5 | TRBV19 | ASSIGGSGGDQETQY
TRBJ1-1 | TRBV5-5 | ASSLAETKAF
TRBJ2-4 | TRBV12-3/TRBV12-4 | ASSFPQNIQY
TRBJ1-2 | TRBV4-1 | ASSQEARNYGYT
TRBJ1-3 | TRBV19 | ASIPRGVSGNTIY
TRBJ1-5 | TRBV30 | AWGSQGYSQPQH
TRBJ1-1 | TRBV19 | ASSEHMNTEAF
TRBJ1-6 | TRBV7-2 | ASSLHGTNSPLH
TRBJ2-7 | TRBV6-2/TRBV6-3 | ASSWGWTGAPEQY
TRBJ1-4 | TRBV5-8 | ASSQGPGREKLF
TRBJ1-6 | TRBV14 | ASSQRGPGRNSPLH
TRBJ1-5 | TRBV5-1 | ASSPGQGGSNQPQH
TRBJ1-6 | TRBV5-6 | ASSTPKDLGDYNSPLH
TRBJ1-1 | TRBV7-3 | ASSPPSGTGGTEAF
TRBJ1-6 | TRBV5-1 | ASSTRTGNNSPLH
TRBJ1-4 | TRBV13 | ASSQGRRGEKLF
TRBJ2-1 | TRBV6-2/TRBV6-3 | ASSRDHYNEQF
TRBJ1-5 | TRBV4-1 | ASSQTGRNQPQH
TRBJ2-7 | TRBV19 | ASSLSRYEQY
TRBJ1-1 | TRBV5-1 | ASSFTGANTEAF